The 31 T cell receptor beta chains in this list originate from one sample, sequenced in a study of blood T cell repertoires in COVID-19. Some clones are missing from TCRdb's copy, which holds only in-frame ones; the method was immunoSEQ multiplex PCR. The sample holds about 130,000 clones, approximately 89% seen once. The sample was peripheral blood. Receptor source: a woman in her sixties or seventies with COVID-19, enrolled during active disease.

The rearrangement links TRBV11-2 to TRBJ1-2; unclear D gene. This CDR3 has 15 amino acids. Germline CDR1 SGHAT, CDR2 FQNNGV. V was shortened by 0 bases and J by 4 bases, with 12 bases between the two germline ends. CDR3 protein: CASSLEAGSSYGYTF. As DNA, the CDR3 is TGTGCCAGCAGCTTAGAGGCGGGCTCCAGCTATGGCTACACCTTC.

In its sample, this clone was seen a few times. The chain joins TRBV11-2 to TRBJ1-6, with D maybe TRBD1 (5 bases). V lost 5 bases, J lost 0 bases, and 14 bases lay in between. This CDR3 has 17 amino acids. Germline V gene sequence: CDR1 SGHAT, CDR2 FQNNGV. The CDR3 DNA reads TGTGCCAGCAGCCCGGGACTCTGGTACTCCTATAATTCACCCCTCCACTTT. Translating gives CASSPGLWYSYNSPLHF.

The rearrangement joins TRBV5-5 to TRBJ2-5; D may be TRBD1 (6 bases). Deletions cut 0 bases from V and 7 bases from J, with 13 bases between. CDR1 is SGHKS and CDR2 is YYEKEE in the germline V gene (reference sequence). The CDR3 contains 14 residues. The CDR3 DNA sequence: TGTGCCAGCAGCTTGGGGGACACGACTGGGACCCAGTACTTC. Translation gives CASSLGDTTGTQYF.

The chain carries TRBV18 and TRBJ1-1; D call uncertain. Germline CDR1 and CDR2: KGHSH and LQKENI. The CDR3 is made up of 14 amino acids. Between the trimmed V and J ends, which lost 2 bases and 4 bases, there was a span of 11 bases. CDR3 sequence reads: CASSPSDTSTEAFF. Here the CDR3 DNA reads TGTGCCAGCTCACCATCCGACACGAGCACTGAAGCTTTCTTT.

The V gene is TRBV7-2, the J gene TRBJ1-2, with D perhaps matching TRBD1 (6 bases). Germline CDR1 SGHTA, CDR2 FQGNSA. Trimming removed 5 bases from V and 4 bases from J, with 14 bases in between. The length of the CDR3 is 14 residues. DNA for the CDR3: TGTGCCAGCAGCCCACAGGGTACCGGCTATGGCTACACCTTC. Residues: CASSPQGTGYGYTF.

The CDR3 region has the DNA TGTGCCAGCAGCGACACGACAGGGGGCTACGAGCAGTACTTC. It translates to CASSDTTGGYEQYF. The genes are TRBV7-2 and TRBJ2-7, with 9 bases that match TRBD1. The length of the CDR3 is 14 residues. CDR1 SGHTA and CDR2 FQGNSA come from the germline V gene. J lost 3 bases, V lost 5 bases, and 5 bases had no gene match.

The rearrangement uses TRBV24-1 and TRBJ2-3; D may be TRBD1 (6 bases). Per the germline V gene, CDR1 is KGHDR and CDR2 is SFDVKD. The CDR3 runs 16 residues. The V end was cut by 4 bases, the J end by 0 bases, with 13 bases between. CDR3 sequence: CATSDLGTSSTDTQYF. The CDR3 nucleotides read TGTGCCACCAGTGACCTAGGGACAAGTAGCACAGATACGCAGTATTTT.

The V and J genes are TRBV18 and TRBJ1-2, with 7 bases identical to TRBD1. With 5 bases clipped from V and 3 bases from J, the junction kept 6 bases outside the gene matches. The CDR3 is 14 amino acids. Per germline, CDR1 KGHSH and CDR2 LQKENI. The CDR3 reads CASSTTGQDYGYTF. DNA of the CDR3: TGTGCCAGCTCAACTACTGGACAGGACTATGGCTACACCTTC. The entire variable domain, with the rest obtained from reference TRBV18 and TRBJ1-2, is as follows: NAGVMQNPRHLVRRRGQEARLRCSPMKGHSHVYWYRQLPEEGLKFMVYLQKENIIDESGMPKERFSAEFPKEGPSILRIQQVVRGDSAAYFCASSTTGQDYGYTFGSGTRLTVV.

The V gene is TRBV6-5, the J gene TRBJ1-2; unclear D gene. V shed 6 bases and J shed 0 bases, with 11 bases lying between them. Germline V gives CDR1 MNHEY, CDR2 SVGAGI. This CDR3 is built from 14 residues. CDR3 in amino acids: CASRIEATNYGYTF. The CDR3 nucleotides are TGTGCCAGCAGAATTGAAGCAACTAACTATGGCTACACCTTC.

The chain links TRBV5-1 to TRBJ2-5, with TRBD2 as a possible D gene (6 bases). Trimming cost V 4 bases and J 5 bases, with 18 bases left between them. The germline gives CDR1 SGHRS, CDR2 YFSETQ. There are 15 residues in the CDR3. The CDR3: CASSPTPGLLETQYF. CDR3 coding DNA: TGCGCCAGCAGCCCAACCCCCGGACTATTGGAGACCCAGTACTTC.

This chain uses TRBV30 with TRBJ1-1; 10 positions agree with TRBD1. With V trimmed by 2 bases and J by 7 bases, 10 bases remained unmatched. Germline V lookup: CDR1 GTSNPN, CDR2 SVGIG (reference sequence). This CDR3 has 15 amino acids. The CDR3 loop reads CAWSSVDRGIFEAFF. For the CDR3, the DNA is TGTGCCTGGAGTTCGGTGGACAGGGGGATTTTTGAAGCTTTCTTT.

The CDR3 DNA sequence: TGTGCCAGCAGCCCCGGACTAGCGGGGGATGAGCAGTTCTTC. It encodes CASSPGLAGDEQFF. The gene calls are TRBV7-3 and TRBJ2-1, with TRBD2 matching over 13 bases. Germline V gene sequence: CDR1 SGHTA, CDR2 FQGTGA. The CDR3 runs to 14 residues. With 5 bases clipped from V and 8 bases from J, the junction kept 3 bases outside the gene matches. Complete variable domain (other parts from reference TRBV7-3 and TRBJ2-1): GAGVSQTPSNKVTEKGKYVELRCDPISGHTALYWYRQSLGQGPEFLIYFQGTGAADDSGLPNDRFFAVRPEGSVSTLKIQRTERGDSAVYLCASSPGLAGDEQFFGPGTRLTVL.

The V and J genes are TRBV27 and TRBJ1-6; D is uncertain. V dropped 5 bases and J dropped 6 bases, with 17 bases sitting between them. This CDR3 has 16 amino acids. Germline V gene lookup returns CDR1 MNHEY and CDR2 SMNVEV (reference sequence). For the CDR3, the DNA is TGTGCCAGCAGTCCAGACACCCCCCTCACTAATTCACCCCTCCACTTT. Translation gives CASSPDTPLTNSPLHF.

The chain employs TRBV27 and TRBJ2-5; D not resolved. Germline values: CDR1 MNHEY, CDR2 SMNVEV (reference sequence). The germline V and J ends were trimmed by 5 bases and 5 bases, with 15 bases remaining between them. CDR3 length: 14 amino acids. CDR3 region: CASSLRAPPETQYF. CDR3 sequence (DNA): TGTGCCAGCAGTCTGAGAGCACCCCCCGAGACCCAGTACTTC.

This clone was recorded only once. J is TRBJ1-4 and V is TRBV9; D may be TRBD1 (5 bases). Germline CDR1 and CDR2: SGDLS and YYNGEE. The CDR3 sequence is 16 residues long. V lost 5 bases to trimming and J lost 9 bases, with 23 bases between them. The CDR3 sequence is CASRKRIRAIGKKLFF. For the CDR3, the DNA is TGTGCCAGCAGAAAAAGAATCAGGGCGATAGGGAAAAAACTGTTTTTT.

The gene calls are TRBV4-2 and TRBJ2-3; D possibly corresponds to TRBD1 (5 bases). CDR3 length equals 20 residues. CDR1 and CDR2 (germline): LGHNA, YNFKEQ. V was trimmed by 4 bases and J by 0 bases, leaving 26 bases between them. This CDR3 reads CASSRELDSPAYSSTDTQYF. The CDR3 DNA follows: TGTGCCAGCAGCCGAGAACTCGACAGTCCCGCGTATTCTAGCACAGATACGCAGTATTTT.

This chain uses TRBV7-2 with TRBJ2-1, with 9 bases fitting TRBD2. V trimming: 5 bases; J trimming: 6 bases; junction bases outside the gene matches: 14. Germline CDR1 SGHTA, CDR2 FQGNSA. CDR3 length equals 17 residues. CDR3 sequence: CASSPRAAGGPGNEQFF. The CDR3, as DNA: TGTGCCAGCAGCCCACGCGCCGCGGGGGGGCCGGGCAATGAGCAGTTCTTC.

The J gene is TRBJ1-4, the V gene TRBV6-2 or TRBV6-3, with a possible D match to TRBD1 (5 bases). The germline V gene has CDR1 MNHEY and CDR2 SVGEGT. Trimming left V 2 bases short and J 8 bases short, with 12 bases between. The CDR3 is made up of 14 amino acids. The chain's CDR3 is CASSYVQVGEKLFF. Written as DNA, the CDR3 is TGTGCCAGCAGTTACGTACAGGTCGGAGAAAAACTGTTTTTT.

J is TRBJ1-1 and V is TRBV28; no firm D call. The CDR3 is 13 amino acids. CDR1 is MDHEN and CDR2 is SYDVKM in the germline V gene. Trimming stripped 5 bases from V and 5 bases from J, with 12 bases between. DNA of the CDR3: TGTGCCAGCAGTCCGATGCGGGCGACTGAAGCTTTCTTT. Its translation: CASSPMRATEAFF. The variable domain in full, completed from reference TRBV28 and TRBJ1-1, reads DVKVTQSSRYLVKRTGEKVFLECVQDMDHENMFWYRQDPGLGLRLIYFSYDVKMKEKGDIPEGYSVSREKKERFSLILESASTNQTSMYLCASSPMRATEAFFGQGTRLTVV.

The rearrangement links TRBV5-1 to TRBJ2-7; 9 bases are shared with TRBD1. From germline, CDR1 is SGHRS and CDR2 YFSETQ. The CDR3 length is 16 residues. V shed 0 bases, J shed 2 bases, and the junction held 6 bases outside the gene matches. Written as DNA, the CDR3 is TGCGCCAGCAGCTTGGGGGGGACAGGGATCACCTACGAGCAGTACTTC. It codes for CASSLGGTGITYEQYF.

V usage is TRBV9 and J usage is TRBJ2-7; 7 bases are a match to TRBD1. CDR1 and CDR2 (germline): SGDLS, YYNGEE. This CDR3 has 13 residues. V dropped 4 bases and J dropped 4; count of bases not matched to a gene: 5. CDR3 protein: CASSPGDRYEQYF. The CDR3, as DNA: TGTGCCAGCAGCCCCGGGGACAGATACGAGCAGTACTTC.

The chain joins TRBV6-2 or TRBV6-3 to TRBJ1-1; D gene uncertain. V lost 2 bases and J 2 bases, leaving 12 bases between the germline ends. This CDR3 contains 15 residues. From germline, CDR1 is MNHEY and CDR2 SVGEGT. In DNA form, the CDR3 reads TGTGCCAGCAGTTACGGGCAGATCCTAAACACTGAAGCTTTCTTT. This sequence encodes CASSYGQILNTEAFF.

The V call is TRBV28, the J call TRBJ2-3, with TRBD1 identical over 10 bases. CDR3 length equals 14 residues. The junction had 6 bases not matched to a gene; V was cut back by 7 bases and J by 5 bases. CDR1 and CDR2 (germline): MDHEN, SYDVKM. DNA of the CDR3: TGTGCCAGCAAGGGGACAGGGGAGGAAGATACGCAGTATTTT. This encodes CASKGTGEEDTQYF.

The chain has TRBV5-4 and TRBJ2-5; weak D call: TRBD1 (6 bases). The CDR3 spans 15 residues. V gave up 4 bases and J gave up 4 bases, with 17 bases separating them. Germline-derived CDR1 and CDR2 are SGHNT and YYREEE (reference sequence). This CDR3 is CASSRGGLGGETQYF. DNA of the CDR3: TGTGCCAGCAGCCGAGGGGGTTTAGGAGGAGAGACCCAGTACTTC.

The chain joins TRBV6-5 to TRBJ1-1; D call uncertain. The V end was cut by 4 bases, the J end by 1 base, with 7 bases between. This CDR3 spans 13 amino acids. The germline V gene has CDR1 MNHEY and CDR2 SVGAGI. The CDR3 here is CASSSAGNTEAFF. The CDR3 coding sequence is TGTGCCAGCAGTTCGGCGGGGAACACTGAAGCTTTCTTT.

The chain uses TRBV10-3 and TRBJ2-1, with 7 bases aligning to TRBD2. The germline gives CDR1 ENHRY, CDR2 SYGVKD. Germline trimming cut 5 bases from V and 4 bases from J; bases unmatched to any gene: 5. The CDR3 consists of 14 residues. Here the CDR3 DNA reads TGTGCCATCAGTCGAGCGGGGCCTTACAATGAGCAGTTCTTC. Encoded protein: CAISRAGPYNEQFF.

Details on this clone: Its ends do not fully match the called genes, so a read error is possible. The chain joins TRBV7-7 to TRBJ1-1, with D possibly TRBD1 on 5 matching bases. The germline CDR1 and CDR2 sequences are SSHAT and FNYEAQ (reference sequence). There are 13 residues in the CDR3. CDR3 sequence: CASSPQGSTEAFF. The CDR3 DNA reads as TGTGCTAGCAGCCCCCAGGGATCCACTGAAGCTTTCTTT.

The genes are TRBV6-5 and TRBJ1-2, with a weak D call TRBD1 (6 bases). The CDR3 consists of 13 residues. V was cut by 8 bases and J by 6 bases, with 16 bases left in between. Germline CDR1 MNHEY, CDR2 SVGAGI. CDR3 in amino acids: CASQRGGTDGYTF. In nucleotides, the CDR3 is TGTGCCAGCCAAAGGGGGGGGACGGATGGCTACACCTTC.

This chain joins TRBV11-2 and TRBJ2-2; TRBD1 might be the D (5 bases). The germline V gene encodes CDR1 SGHAT and CDR2 FQNNGV. V was clipped by 2 bases and J by 6 bases, with 19 bases between them. The CDR3 sequence is 17 residues long. The CDR3 sequence is CASSLSIQAKLPGELFF. CDR3 in DNA: TGTGCCAGCAGCTTAAGTATACAGGCAAAGCTCCCCGGGGAGCTGTTTTTT.

The chain employs TRBV5-4 and TRBJ1-3; D possibly corresponds to TRBD1 (5 bases). Germline-derived CDR1 and CDR2 are SGHNT and YYREEE (reference sequence). The CDR3 contains 16 residues. V lost 4 bases to trimming and J lost 1 base, with 15 bases between them. This chain's CDR3 is CASSPGGSESGNTIYF. The CDR3 region has the DNA TGTGCCAGCAGCCCTGGGGGGTCAGAGTCTGGAAACACCATATATTTT. The complete variable domain, with remaining parts taken from reference TRBV5-4 and TRBJ1-3, reads ETGVTQSPTHLIKTRGQQVTLRCSSQSGHNTVSWYQQALGQGPQFIFQYYREEENGRGNFPPRFSGLQFPNYSSELNVNALELDDSALYLCASSPGGSESGNTIYFGEGSWLTVV.

The chain links TRBV6-1 to TRBJ1-4; no firm D call. Deletions cut 2 bases from V and 7 bases from J, with 11 bases between. This CDR3 is 14 amino acids long. Germline CDR1 MNHNS, CDR2 SASEGT. The chain's CDR3 is CASSELTGGEKLFF. Here the CDR3 DNA reads TGTGCCAGCAGTGAATTGACGGGAGGTGAAAAACTGTTTTTT.